What follows are 7 T cell receptor beta chains derived from one specimen sequenced in a study of CD8 T cells in ankylosing spondylitis. TCRdb re-called the 5' RACE reads with MiXCR, one entry per CDR3 protein. The sample consists of about 130,000 distinct CDR3 sequences, 12% to 15% of them appearing once. Material for sequencing was blood, either unsorted or a sorted T cell fraction (not recorded which). These receptors originate from a female donor with ankylosing spondylitis or in good health (not recorded which).

The genes are TRBV3-1 and TRBJ1-2; D is unresolved. This CDR3 has 13 amino acids. Trimming took 6 bases from V and 6 from J, leaving 14 bases between them. The germline V gene encodes CDR1 LGHDT and CDR2 YNNKEL (reference sequence). The CDR3 DNA is TGTGCCAGCAGTCAACGGGTTTCGGATGGCTACACCTTC. Amino acids: CASSQRVSDGYTF.

About this clonotype: A read error is likely, as this CDR3 ends without the conserved phenylalanine or tryptophan. V gene TRBV7-2 combines with J gene TRBJ1-2; perhaps TRBD1 as D (5 bases). Germline CDR1 and CDR2: SGHTA and FQGNSA. The CDR3 is made up of 15 amino acids. Trimming took off 5 bases at V and 7 bases at J, with 20 bases between the two ends. The CDR3 here is CASSNRDLGTGGYTL. Written as DNA, the CDR3 is TGTGCCAGCAGCAACCGGGATTTAGGGACGGGTGGCTACACCTTG.

This clonotype came up a few times. The chain combines TRBV20-1 with TRBJ2-1; possibly TRBD2 for D (6 bases). This CDR3 has 15 residues. Looked up from germline, CDR1 is DFQATT and CDR2 is SNEGSKA (reference sequence). The V gene lost 5 bases and the J gene lost 8 bases, with 22 bases spanning the gap. CDR3 region: CSAGRDSLGGYEQFF. CDR3 coding DNA: TGCAGTGCTGGTCGGGACTCCCTAGGAGGTTATGAGCAGTTCTTC.

This clonotype was found a few times. This sequence joins TRBV7-9 and TRBJ1-2; D is unresolved. With 1 base removed from V and 4 bases from J, the gap between germline ends came to 10 bases. Looked up from germline, CDR1 is SEHNR and CDR2 is FQNEAQ (reference sequence). CDR3 length equals 14 residues. The DNA of the CDR3 is TGTGCCAGCAGCTTAGTCGGGAATTCCTATGGCTACACCTTC. As protein: CASSLVGNSYGYTF. Together with reference TRBV7-9 and TRBJ1-2, the CDR3 gives the full variable domain: DTGVSQNPRHKITKRGQNVTFRCDPISEHNRLYWYRQTLGQGPEFLTYFQNEAQLEKSRLLSDRFSAERPKGSFSTLEIQRTEQGDSAMYLCASSLVGNSYGYTFGSGTRLTVV.

This clonotype has a handful of counts. The V gene is TRBV12-3 or TRBV12-4, the J gene TRBJ2-1; 8 bases are shared with TRBD2. The CDR3 runs to 16 residues. The V gene end was trimmed by 4 bases and the J gene end by 5 bases; junction bases not matched to a gene: 10. CDR3 sequence (DNA): TGTGCCAGCAGTTCCTCAGCGGGGGTACCCGACAATGAGCAGTTCTTC. This gives the protein CASSSSAGVPDNEQFF.

This clonotype was recorded at least ten times. The V gene is TRBV11-2, the J gene TRBJ2-3; TRBD2 might be the D (5 bases). V shed 5 bases and J shed 6 bases, with 12 bases lying between them. The CDR3 sequence is 13 residues long. The germline CDR1 and CDR2 sequences are SGHAT and FQNNGV. Here the CDR3 DNA reads TGTGCCAGCAGCCAACCGGAGGTGGATACGCAGTATTTT. This gives the protein CASSQPEVDTQYF.

The CDR3: CASSFPHGGRSTDTQYF. The CDR3 nucleotides are TGTGCCAGCAGCTTTCCTCACGGGGGGCGTAGCACAGATACGCAGTATTTT. The chain combines TRBV7-8 with TRBJ2-3; D might be TRBD2 (7 bases). This CDR3 contains 17 residues. Trimming took off 3 bases at V and 0 bases at J, with 16 bases between the two ends. Germline assignment: CDR1 SGHVS and CDR2 FQNEAQ.